Listed below are T cell receptor beta chains from one sample, sequenced in a study of cytomegalovirus exposure and HLA in healthy donors. Sequenced by immunoSEQ multiplex PCR; TCRdb stores in-frame clones only, minus some. The profile covers some 180,000 clones, with roughly 82% appearing a single time and about 1.6% taken by the ten largest. Sequenced material: PBMCs. These receptors originate from a man in his forties in good health and CMV-seronegative. Both conserved end residues are part of each CDR3. Fields, in order: V gene, D gene, clone size, CDR3 length, J gene, CDR3 DNA, CDR3 protein. A D gene is named only where the DNA matches it firmly. A clone size is listed for some rows: how often the clone was seen (once, few, many), or a class if it is expanded.

>TRBV28|-|-|15|TRBJ2-5
TGTGCCAGCAGTGGACCCGGCCTCGGAGGAGAGACCCAGTACTTC
CASSGPGLGGETQYF
>TRBV2|-|-|14|TRBJ2-7
TGTGCCAGCATCCCCCGTCGGGAAACCTACGAGCAGTACTTC
CASIPRRETYEQYF
>TRBV7-2|TRBD2|once|17|TRBJ2-3
TGTGCCAGCAGCCCCCTAGCGGGGGCACCTAGCACAGATACGCAGTATTTT
CASSPLAGAPSTDTQYF
>TRBV5-1|TRBD1|-|15|TRBJ2-7
TGCGCCAGCAGCTCCCGGGACAGGGGGATCTACGAGCAGTACTTC
CASSSRDRGIYEQYF
>TRBV15|-|few|15|TRBJ1-3
TGTGCCACCAGCAGAGACAGATCCTCTGGAAACACCATATATTTT
CATSRDRSSGNTIYF
>TRBV12-2|-|-|14|TRBJ2-1
TGTGCAAGCCGACGGGGGGTTTCGTACAATGAGCAGTTCTTC
CASRRGVSYNEQFF
>TRBV28|TRBD1|-|14|TRBJ2-7
TGTGCCAGCGGTAGGGGACAGGGGCACCACGAGCAGTACTTC
CASGRGQGHHEQYF
>TRBV5-1|-|-|15|TRBJ2-3
TGCGCCAGCAGCGGGGATAGCGGTACCACAGATACGCAGTATTTT
CASSGDSGTTDTQYF
>TRBV6-5|-|few|13|TRBJ1-4
TGTGCCAGCAGTAAAACAGGCAGGGAAAAACTGTTTTTT
CASSKTGREKLFF
>TRBV19|-|-|17|TRBJ1-2
TGTGCCAGTAGTATGCAACAGGGCTTCGAGTCCTTCTATGGCTACACCTTC
CASSMQQGFESFYGYTF
>TRBV6-5|-|-|14|TRBJ1-1
TGTGCCAGCAGTTACGACGGGGTGAACACTGAAGCTTTCTTT
CASSYDGVNTEAFF
>TRBV27|-|few|13|TRBJ2-2
TGTGCCAGCAGCGTCAAGTTCGGCGGGGAGCTGTTTTTT
CASSVKFGGELFF
>TRBV30|TRBD1|-|16|TRBJ1-4
TGTGCCTGGAGTGGCTCGGGACAGGGGGGGAATGAAAAACTGTTTTTT
CAWSGSGQGGNEKLFF
>TRBV7-6|TRBD1|-|12|TRBJ1-5
TGTGCCAGCAGCTTACGACAGGGGGTTCGGCATTTT
CASSLRQGVRHF
>TRBV5-3|-|-|11|TRBJ1-3
TGTGCCAGAAGCTTGGACCGGGACTGGCGATTT
CARSLDRDWRF
>TRBV18|-|-|16|TRBJ2-2
TGTGCCAGCCCCGCCGGGGGTCCCTCGAACACCGGGGAGCTGTTTTTT
CASPAGGPSNTGELFF
>TRBV27|-|few|15|TRBJ2-3
TGTGCCAGCAGTCCTTTATTAGCTAGCACAGATACGCAGTATTTT
CASSPLLASTDTQYF
>TRBV28|TRBD1|-|14|TRBJ1-2
TGTGCCAGCCTCCGGGGACAGGACAACTATGGCTACACCTTC
CASLRGQDNYGYTF
>TRBV30|TRBD1|-|14|TRBJ1-2
TGTGCCTGGGCGGGACAGGGGGCGAACTATGGCTACACCTTC
CAWAGQGANYGYTF
>TRBV10-3|TRBD1|-|14|TRBJ1-1
TGTGCCATCAGGGACAGGGCATTGGGCACTGAAGCTTTCTTT
CAIRDRALGTEAFF
>TRBV11-2|TRBD1|-|15|TRBJ1-2
TGTGCCAGCAGCTTAGTGGGTCAGGGGGCCTATGGCTACACCTTC
CASSLVGQGAYGYTF
>TRBV30|-|-|15|TRBJ1-2
TGTGCCTGGAGTGGGAGGACGGCGACTAACTATGGCTACACCTTC
CAWSGRTATNYGYTF
>TRBV2|TRBD1|-|17|TRBJ2-6
TGTGCCAGCAGAGGGACAGGGGGCCTATCTGGGGCCAACGTCCTGACTTTC
CASRGTGGLSGANVLTF
>TRBV6-6|TRBD2|few|16|TRBJ2-3
TGTGCCAGCAGTCTCCCGGGGGGAACTAGCACAGATACGCAGTATTTT
CASSLPGGTSTDTQYF
>TRBV5-1|TRBD2|-|15|TRBJ2-7
TGCGCCAGCACCCTCATTAGCGGGAGGGCCAGGGAGCAGTACTTC
CASTLISGRAREQYF
>TRBV19|-|-|13|TRBJ2-2
TGTGCCAGTAGTGGGGCCTTGGCCGGGGAGCTGTTTTTT
CASSGALAGELFF
>TRBV6-5|-|-|12|TRBJ1-5
TGTGCCAGCCGTACTGGCAATCAGCCCCAGCATTTT
CASRTGNQPQHF
>TRBV5-1|TRBD1|-|16|TRBJ1-3
TGCGCCAGCAGCTTCGTGACAGGGGTGCGTGGAAACACCATATATTTT
CASSFVTGVRGNTIYF
>TRBV5-4|-|once|17|TRBJ2-5
TGTGCCAGCAGCGCGGGAATAAACAGGGGTCCCGAAGAGACCCAGTACTTC
CASSAGINRGPEETQYF
>TRBV2|-|once|15|TRBJ2-2
TGTGCCAGCAGTGAAGCGGGGCGAGGCACCGGGGAGCTGTTTTTT
CASSEAGRGTGELFF
>TRBV11-1|-|-|13|TRBJ1-5
TGTGCCAGCAGCTTAGATGTCTCTCAGCCCCAGCATTTT
CASSLDVSQPQHF
>TRBV18|TRBD1|-|16|TRBJ2-3
TGTGCCAGCTCACCACAACTCGGACAGGGGGCAGATACGCAGTATTTT
CASSPQLGQGADTQYF
>TRBV6-1|TRBD1|-|15|TRBJ2-7
TGTGCCAGCAGCCGAAGACAGGGGGAAGGGTACGAGCAGTACTTC
CASSRRQGEGYEQYF
>TRBV27|TRBD2|-|18|TRBJ2-2
TGTGCCAGCAGCGGGATACTAGCGGTGAGGGTTAACGCCGGGGAGCTGTTTTTT
CASSGILAVRVNAGELFF
>TRBV29-1|TRBD1|-|13|TRBJ2-2
TGCAGCGTCGGGACAGGGAACACCGGGGAGCTGTTTTTT
CSVGTGNTGELFF
>TRBV10-3|-|once|14|TRBJ1-2
TGTGCCATCAGTGAGAACCCAGGGGTGAGTGGCTACACCTTC
CAISENPGVSGYTF
>TRBV7-2|-|-|14|TRBJ2-5
TGTGCCAGCAAAAGAGGACACCTACAAGAGACCCAGTACTTC
CASKRGHLQETQYF
>TRBV6-5|TRBD1|-|14|TRBJ2-7
TGTGCCAGCAGTGACTCAGGGGGCGTATACGAGCAGTACTTC
CASSDSGGVYEQYF
>TRBV7-9|TRBD2|-|16|TRBJ2-1
TGTTCCAGCAGCTTGGGGGTACTAGCGGGGGGAAATGAGCAGTTCTTC
CSSSLGVLAGGNEQFF
>TRBV7-2|TRBD2|-|15|TRBJ2-1
TGTGCCAGCAGCGGATCTAGCGGCTCCTACAATGAGCAGTTCTTC
CASSGSSGSYNEQFF
>TRBV9|TRBD2|-|18|TRBJ2-3
TGTGCCAGCAGCGTAGGGACTTGGGCGGGAGGATCCACAGATACGCAGTATTTT
CASSVGTWAGGSTDTQYF
>TRBV5-4|TRBD1|-|13|TRBJ1-1
TGTGCCAGCAGAACAACAGGGGGCACTGAAGCTTTCTTT
CASRTTGGTEAFF
>TRBV19|TRBD1|-|15|TRBJ2-7
TGTGCCAGTAGTATAACAGGGACAGGGGGCAACGAGCAGTACTTC
CASSITGTGGNEQYF